One and the same sample provided the 29 T cell receptor beta chains below, sequenced in a study of blood T cell repertoires in COVID-19. Assay used: immunoSEQ multiplex PCR; TCRdb lists only in-frame clones, some missing. The sample has fewer than 250,000 clones, around 89% seen once. The sequencing sample was made of peripheral blood. These receptors were obtained from a man under 40 with COVID-19, enrolled during active disease.

CDR3 nucleotide sequence: TGTGCCAGCAGCCCTGAGTTGGTTAATGAAAAACTGTTTTTT. Translation: CASSPELVNEKLFF. This chain joins TRBV7-9 and TRBJ1-4; D is ambiguous. The CDR3 extends over 14 amino acids. Trimming stripped 5 bases from V and 4 bases from J, with 11 bases between. CDR1 SEHNR and CDR2 FQNEAQ come from the germline V gene (reference sequence).

The V and J genes are TRBV30 and TRBJ1-3; D is possibly TRBD1 (5 bases). CDR1 and CDR2 (germline): GTSNPN, SVGIG (reference sequence). Trimming removed 7 bases from V and 0 bases from J, with 10 bases in between. The CDR3 spans 13 residues. CDR3 protein: CAYGTDSGNTIYF. The CDR3 region has the DNA TGTGCCTACGGGACTGACTCTGGAAACACCATATATTTT.

The V gene is TRBV7-9, the J gene TRBJ2-7; TRBD1 matches 7 bases. Germline CDR1 is SEHNR and CDR2 is FQNEAQ (reference sequence). With 2 bases clipped from V and 3 bases from J, the junction kept 10 bases outside the gene matches. The CDR3 runs to 16 residues. CDR3 in amino acids: CASSLSWDSVLYEQYF. The DNA for the CDR3 is TGTGCCAGCAGCTTATCGTGGGACAGTGTCCTCTACGAGCAGTACTTC.

The chain employs TRBV18 and TRBJ1-5; no clear D. The length of the CDR3 is 16 residues. In germline, CDR1 is KGHSH, CDR2 LQKENI. Trimming took off 3 bases at V and 0 bases at J, with 12 bases between the two ends. As DNA, the CDR3 is TGTGCCAGCTCACCGAGACAATCTACTAGCAATCAGCCCCAGCATTTT. Encoded protein: CASSPRQSTSNQPQHF.

This chain joins TRBV7-8 and TRBJ1-1; no clear D gene. Trimming left V 5 bases short and J 1 base short, with 11 bases between. Germline V gene sequence: CDR1 SGHVS, CDR2 FQNEAQ. This CDR3 region has 14 residues. CDR3 DNA sequence: TGTGCCAGCAGCCTCGGAGTGAGGAACACTGAAGCTTTCTTT. This encodes CASSLGVRNTEAFF.

The rearrangement joins TRBV7-8 to TRBJ2-2; 8 bases align to TRBD1. The CDR3 spans 17 residues. CDR1 and CDR2 (germline): SGHVS, FQNEAQ. The V gene end was trimmed by 4 bases and the J gene end by 3 bases; junction bases not matched to a gene: 10. CDR3 sequence: CASSSPLGTGYTGELFF. DNA for the CDR3: TGTGCCAGCAGCTCCCCCCTCGGGACAGGTTACACCGGGGAGCTGTTTTTT.

This clone has more than one count but fewer than ten. The chain links TRBV4-1 to TRBJ2-7; maybe TRBD1 (5 bases). The germline V and J ends were trimmed by 3 bases and 3 bases, with 12 bases remaining between them. The CDR3 consists of 14 residues. Germline CDR1 MGHRA, CDR2 YSYEKL. The CDR3 coding sequence is TGCGCCAGCAGCCAGGGGCCTTCGGACTACGAGCAGTACTTC. This translates into CASSQGPSDYEQYF.

This sequence joins TRBV6-5 and TRBJ2-7; 10 nucleotides line up with TRBD2. J lost 2 bases, V lost 9 bases, and 7 bases had no gene match. CDR3 length: 14 residues. Germline assignment: CDR1 MNHEY and CDR2 SVGAGI. The CDR3 coding sequence is TGTGCCAGTTCCACCGGGACTAGCGCCTACGAGCAGTACTTC. Encoded protein: CASSTGTSAYEQYF.

J is TRBJ1-2 and V is TRBV18, with D unclear. The length of the CDR3 is 15 residues. Germline CDR1 KGHSH, CDR2 LQKENI. V was shortened by 2 bases and J by 3 bases, with 13 bases between the two germline ends. The CDR3 protein is CASSPIQASYYGYTF. The CDR3 DNA sequence: TGTGCCAGCTCACCAATCCAGGCTAGCTACTATGGCTACACCTTC. The variable domain in full, with the rest retrieved from reference TRBV18 and TRBJ1-2, is NAGVMQNPRHLVRRRGQEARLRCSPMKGHSHVYWYRQLPEEGLKFMVYLQKENIIDESGMPKERFSAEFPKEGPSILRIQQVVRGDSAAYFCASSPIQASYYGYTFGSGTRLTVV.

This rearrangement joins TRBV5-6 to TRBJ1-6, with 10 nucleotides matching TRBD1. Germline CDR1 reads SGHDT; CDR2 reads YYEEEE. CDR3 length: 18 residues. With 4 bases clipped from V and 9 bases from J, the junction kept 16 bases outside the gene matches. CDR3 amino acids: CASSDAPGQGRLGSPLHF. The CDR3 bases are TGTGCCAGCAGCGACGCCCCGGGACAGGGGAGGCTCGGTTCACCCCTCCACTTT.

The chain joins TRBV27 to TRBJ2-2; 10 nucleotides agree with TRBD1. Germline V gives CDR1 MNHEY, CDR2 SMNVEV (reference sequence). CDR3 length: 13 amino acids. The V gene end was trimmed by 6 bases and the J gene end by 7 bases; junction bases not matched to a gene: 2. Written as DNA, the CDR3 is TGTGCCAGCAGCGACAGGGGGCGCGGGGAGCTGTTTTTT. It translates to CASSDRGRGELFF.

The J gene is TRBJ2-5, the V gene TRBV7-6, with D uncertain. Trimming left V 6 bases short and J 0 bases short, with 14 bases between. Per the germline V gene, CDR1 is SGHVS and CDR2 is FNYEAQ. The CDR3 is 15 amino acids. CDR3: CASSLNSQYQETQYF. The CDR3 coding sequence is TGTGCCAGCAGTCTTAATTCACAGTACCAAGAGACCCAGTACTTC. The variable domain in full, completed from reference TRBV7-6 and TRBJ2-5, reads GAGVSQSPRYKVTKRGQDVALRCDPISGHVSLYWYRQALGQGPEFLTYFNYEAQQDKSGLPNDRFSAERPEGSISTLTIQRTEQRDSAMYRCASSLNSQYQETQYFGPGTRLLVL.

The chain links TRBV24-1 to TRBJ1-1; a weak D match, TRBD1 (5 bases). The ends were cut back, 2 bases at V and 4 bases at J, with 13 bases in the middle. Germline V gives CDR1 KGHDR, CDR2 SFDVKD. CDR3 size: 15 residues. As DNA, the CDR3 is TGTGCCACCAGTGATTCTGGCAGGGCTTCCACTGAAGCTTTCTTT. It yields the protein CATSDSGRASTEAFF.

The CDR3 spells CATSRASLYEQYF. The CDR3 nucleotides read TGTGCCACCAGCAGAGCCTCACTCTACGAGCAGTACTTC. The chain carries TRBV15 and TRBJ2-7; D is undetermined. The ends were cut back, 1 base at V and 3 bases at J, with 7 bases in the middle. Germline CDR1 LNHNV, CDR2 YYDKDF (reference sequence). The CDR3 totals 13 residues.

The chain uses TRBV11-2 and TRBJ2-1; D possibly corresponds to TRBD2 (6 bases). The CDR3 covers 18 residues. Germline CDR1 and CDR2: SGHAT and FQNNGV. With 1 base removed from V and 4 bases from J, the gap between germline ends came to 20 bases. The CDR3 coding sequence is TGTGCCAGCAGCTTAGCCCTTACTAGCCGCCCTCTTTACAATGAGCAGTTCTTC. It codes for CASSLALTSRPLYNEQFF.

The chain combines TRBV18 with TRBJ1-1; 7 bases line up with TRBD1. Germline loops: CDR1 KGHSH, CDR2 LQKENI. After removal of 6 bases from V and 3 bases from J, the junction contained 10 bases not matched to a gene. The CDR3 has 15 amino acids. CDR3 sequence: CASSPRQGKDTEAFF. DNA for the CDR3: TGTGCCAGCTCCCCTAGACAGGGTAAGGACACTGAAGCTTTCTTT.

The V and J genes are TRBV29-1 and TRBJ1-5; TRBD1 is a possible D gene (5 bases). Trimming took 4 bases from V and 0 from J, leaving 13 bases between them. CDR1 and CDR2 from the germline V gene are SQVTM and ANQGSEA. The CDR3 totals 15 residues. CDR3 sequence: CSVALSTDSNQPQHF. CDR3 DNA: TGCAGCGTTGCCCTTTCGACAGATAGCAATCAGCCCCAGCATTTT.

The chain combines TRBV6-5 with TRBJ2-3; a possible D gene is TRBD2 (5 bases). The CDR3 has 15 residues. Germline-derived CDR1 and CDR2 are MNHEY and SVGAGI. Trimming stripped 8 bases from V and 6 bases from J, with 21 bases between. The CDR3 DNA sequence: TGTGCCAGCGGAAGTAGGCTAGCTCCTCAGGATACGCAGTATTTT. This translates into CASGSRLAPQDTQYF.

This sequence joins TRBV25-1 and TRBJ1-6, with 8 bases identical to TRBD1. The junction had 4 bases not matched to a gene; V was cut back by 1 base and J by 8 bases. Germline loops: CDR1 MGHDK, CDR2 SYGVNS. This CDR3 is 15 amino acids long. The CDR3 coding sequence is TGTGCCAGCAGTGAATCCGGCAGGGGGCATTCACCCCTCCACTTT. Translation: CASSESGRGHSPLHF.

V gene TRBV19 combines with J gene TRBJ2-4; 8 nucleotides agree with TRBD1. The CDR3 is made up of 12 amino acids. Unmatched junction bases numbered 0, after V lost 6 bases and J lost 5 bases. Germline lookup yields CDR1 LNHDA and CDR2 SQIVND (reference sequence). CDR3 protein: CASRDRENIQYF. The CDR3 region has the DNA TGTGCCAGTAGGGACAGGGAAAACATTCAGTACTTC.

J is TRBJ1-5 and V is TRBV23-1; unclear D gene. TRBV23-1 has ORF status, its function being uncertain. The CDR3 is 14 amino acids. The V end was cut by 9 bases, the J end by 4 bases, with 16 bases between. CDR3 in DNA: TGCGCCAGTCCGGGTCGTGAGATTAATCAGCCCCAGCATTTT. Translating gives CASPGREINQPQHF.

The chain joins TRBV2 to TRBJ1-3, with TRBD1 matching over 8 bases. Per the germline V gene, CDR1 is SNHLY and CDR2 is FYNNEI. V lost 4 bases, J lost 3 bases, and 14 bases stayed unmatched. This CDR3 has 18 residues. DNA for the CDR3: TGTGCCAGCAGTGGGGGGACAGGTCTCCCGGCAAGTGGAAACACCATATATTTT. Translation gives CASSGGTGLPASGNTIYF.

This clone has a handful of counts. This rearrangement joins TRBV4-3 to TRBJ1-4, with unresolved D. V lost 4 bases, J lost 4 bases, and 19 bases lay in between. This CDR3 is 17 amino acids long. Germline CDR1 LGHNA, CDR2 YSLEER. The CDR3 region is CASSPTYSPGLNEKLFF. In DNA form, the CDR3 reads TGCGCCAGCAGCCCCACGTACAGTCCTGGCCTTAATGAAAAACTGTTTTTT.

The chain combines TRBV6-1 with TRBJ1-2; 8 bases fit TRBD1. Germline V gives CDR1 MNHNS, CDR2 SASEGT. CDR3 length equals 16 residues. V gave up 2 bases and J gave up 6 bases; unmatched junction bases: 11. CDR3 in DNA: TGTGCCAGCAGTGAAATTCGCAGGGGGCTAGGAAATGGCTACACCTTC. Its translation is CASSEIRRGLGNGYTF.

This chain uses TRBV6-6 with TRBJ1-2; D may be TRBD1 (5 bases). This CDR3 spans 15 amino acids. Trimming cost V 3 bases and J 8 bases, with 19 bases left between them. The V gene's germline CDR1 is MNHNY and CDR2 SVGAGI (reference sequence). The CDR3 region is CASSYSPDGGEGYTF. For the CDR3, the DNA is TGTGCCAGCAGTTATTCACCCGATGGGGGGGAAGGCTACACCTTC.

V usage is TRBV18 and J usage is TRBJ1-3; 7 nucleotides align to TRBD1. J was trimmed by 0 bases and V by 4 bases; bases with no gene match: 6. This CDR3 has 16 amino acids. Germline V lookup: CDR1 KGHSH, CDR2 LQKENI. The DNA for the CDR3 is TGTGCCAGCTCACGTGAGACAGGGTACTCTGGAAACACCATATATTTT. It yields the protein CASSRETGYSGNTIYF.

The chain carries TRBV4-1 and TRBJ1-1; no clear D gene. The CDR3 spans 12 residues. Germline assignment: CDR1 MGHRA and CDR2 YSYEKL. V was shortened by 1 base and J by 5 bases, with 5 bases between the two germline ends. The CDR3 is CASSQVETEAFF. As DNA, the CDR3 is TGCGCCAGCAGCCAAGTGGAGACTGAAGCTTTCTTT.

The chain recombines TRBV30 with TRBJ2-1; the D gene is possibly TRBD2 (6 bases). Trimming pared 2 bases from V and 12 bases from J, leaving 11 bases between. CDR1 is GTSNPN and CDR2 is SVGIG in the germline V gene (reference sequence). The CDR3 totals 11 residues. DNA of the CDR3: TGTGCCTGGAGTCGAGGGCGGGGGCAGTTCTTC. Translated: CAWSRGRGQFF. The variable domain in full, completed from reference TRBV30 and TRBJ2-1, reads SQTIHQWPATLVQPVGSPLSLECTVEGTSNPNLYWYRQAAGRGLQLLFYSVGIGQISSEVPQNLSASRPQDRQFILSSKKLLLSDSGFYLCAWSRGRGQFFGPGTRLTVL.

The genes are TRBV19 and TRBJ2-3; 8 bases map to TRBD1. V gave up 4 bases and J gave up 1 base; unmatched junction bases: 7. Germline lookup yields CDR1 LNHDA and CDR2 SQIVND (reference sequence). The CDR3 runs 16 residues. CDR3 sequence (DNA): TGTGCCAGTAGTACCTCAGGGGGCGCAGGCACAGATACGCAGTATTTT. It codes for CASSTSGGAGTDTQYF. Full variable domain (rest looked up from reference TRBV19 and TRBJ2-3): DGGITQSPKYLFRKEGQNVTLSCEQNLNHDAMYWYRQDPGQGLRLIYYSQIVNDFQKGDIAEGYSVSREKKESFPLTVTSAQKNPTAFYLCASSTSGGAGTDTQYFGPGTRLTVL.